This entry is about one T cell receptor (beta chain). The antigen is not known. This entry comes from a study of radiotherapy plus CTLA-4 blockade in lung cancer. Overall study findings and caveats: Response was reportedly best predicted by early blood T cell clone dynamics, with interferon-beta.

J lost 3 bases, V lost 7 bases, and 15 bases had no gene match. The CDR3 sequence is 16 residues long. Germline values: CDR1 SGHRS, CDR2 YFSETQ. Profiling relied on immunoSEQ multiplex PCR, and the TCRdb table lists in-frame clones only, not all of them. The table includes about 32,000 clones, 60% to 85% detected once. This material consisted of peripheral blood, taken from a patient treated with radiotherapy plus ipilimumab. This TCR was sampled from a human donor with non-small cell lung cancer that progressed on radiotherapy plus ipilimumab. The V gene is TRBV5-1, the J gene TRBJ1-1, with 7 bases aligning to TRBD1. Here the CDR3 reads CASAPAGGGMDTEAFF. The CDR3 coding sequence is TGCGCCAGCGCACCCGCCGGAGGGGGCATGGACACTGAAGCTTTCTTT.